The T cell receptor beta chain under discussion was sequenced for a study of CD8+ T cells in alopecia areata. Once RNA had been extracted, it was reverse transcribed into cDNA to act as the sequencing template. TCRdb's table, derived via immunoSEQ multiplex PCR, lists solely in-frame clones and lacks some. The sample shows about 130,000 clones, more than 40% of them seen only once. Alopecia areata patients had lesional scalp punch biopsies and peripheral blood taken from them. The sequenced sample was CD8+ T cells sorted from blood, obtained at week 0. This receptor was identified in a human donor with alopecia areata.

The CDR3 DNA reads TGTGCCAGCAGCTTAGGGCGCACGGGGCGGGATCAGCCCCAGCATTTT. Protein sequence: CASSLGRTGRDQPQHF. J is TRBJ1-5 and V is TRBV7-9, with a weak D call TRBD1 (5 bases). In germline, CDR1 is SEHNR, CDR2 FQNEAQ (reference sequence). V lost 1 base to trimming and J lost 5 bases, with 15 bases between them. The CDR3 extends over 16 amino acids.